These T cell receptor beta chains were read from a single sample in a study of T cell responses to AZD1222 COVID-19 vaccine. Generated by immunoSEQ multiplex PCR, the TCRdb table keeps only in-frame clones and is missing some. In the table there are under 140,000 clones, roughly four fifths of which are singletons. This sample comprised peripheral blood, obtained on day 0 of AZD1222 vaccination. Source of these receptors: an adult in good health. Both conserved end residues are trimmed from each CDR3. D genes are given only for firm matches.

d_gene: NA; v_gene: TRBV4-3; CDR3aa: ASSQGLEQPQH
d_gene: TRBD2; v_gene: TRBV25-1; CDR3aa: ASRTSGRGNNEQF
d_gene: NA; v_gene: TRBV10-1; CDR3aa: ASSAQGTGGAEQY
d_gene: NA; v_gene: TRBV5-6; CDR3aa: ASSLVYAGSGYT
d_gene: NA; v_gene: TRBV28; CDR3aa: ASSLGGKNEQY
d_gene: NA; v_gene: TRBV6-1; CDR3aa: ASSEVGREAF
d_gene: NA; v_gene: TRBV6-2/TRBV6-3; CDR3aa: ASSYSRAGGQPQH
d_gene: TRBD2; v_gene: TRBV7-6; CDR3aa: ASRKSLGLAGARDTQY
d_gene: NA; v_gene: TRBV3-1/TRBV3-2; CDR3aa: ASSQDTGQMSYEQY
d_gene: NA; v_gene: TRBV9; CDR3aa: AGSVAGVSTEAF
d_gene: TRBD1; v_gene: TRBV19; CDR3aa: ASSNDRASHSPLH
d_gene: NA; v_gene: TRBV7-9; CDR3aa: ASSLVGGRSPLH
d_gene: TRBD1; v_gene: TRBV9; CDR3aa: ASSSQTGASYEQY
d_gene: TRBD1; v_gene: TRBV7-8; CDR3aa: ASSLGGQGARYGYT
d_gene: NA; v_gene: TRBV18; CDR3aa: ASSRGGYQPQH
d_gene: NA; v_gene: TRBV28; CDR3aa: ASSFPQSEIPNQPQH
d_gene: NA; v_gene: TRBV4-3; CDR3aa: ASSQGRGDSYNEQF
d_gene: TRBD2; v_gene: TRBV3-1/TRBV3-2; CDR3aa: ASSPGTRNEQF
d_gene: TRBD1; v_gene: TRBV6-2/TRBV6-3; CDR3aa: ASSYSGQGFTGELF
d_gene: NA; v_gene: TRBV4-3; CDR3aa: ASSQYGDSNQPQH
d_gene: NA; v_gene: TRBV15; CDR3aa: ATSREGGQSYEQY
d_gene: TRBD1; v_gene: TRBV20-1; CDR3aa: SASHGQVNTEAF
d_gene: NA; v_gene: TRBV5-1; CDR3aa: ASSTGNNSPLH
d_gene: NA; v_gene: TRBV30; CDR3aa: AWSSGGMNTEAF
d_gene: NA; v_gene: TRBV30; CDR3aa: AWSGAGGPQY
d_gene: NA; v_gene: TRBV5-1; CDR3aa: ASSPSGAEGTEAF
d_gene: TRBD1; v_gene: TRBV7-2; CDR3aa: ASIPGQGLYEQY
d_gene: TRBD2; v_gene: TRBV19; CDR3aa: ASRGTSGSPSSYNEQF
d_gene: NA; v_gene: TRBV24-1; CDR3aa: ATSDTRRGGETQY
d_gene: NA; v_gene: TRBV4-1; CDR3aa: ASSLGLTNYEQY
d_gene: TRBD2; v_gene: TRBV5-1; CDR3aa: ASSLKVAGARGTQY
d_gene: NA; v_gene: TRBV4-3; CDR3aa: ASSPTGRANTDTQY
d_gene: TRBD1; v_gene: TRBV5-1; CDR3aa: ASSPGDRGLRTEAF
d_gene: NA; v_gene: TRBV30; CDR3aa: AWRQGGNSPLH
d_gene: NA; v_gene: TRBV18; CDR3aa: ASSPPASAYEQY
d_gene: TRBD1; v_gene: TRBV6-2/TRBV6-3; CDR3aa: ASSAGTGTYEQY
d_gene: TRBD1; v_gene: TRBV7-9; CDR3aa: ASSKTGHEQY
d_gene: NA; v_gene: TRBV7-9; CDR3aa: ASSSPNRANTEAF
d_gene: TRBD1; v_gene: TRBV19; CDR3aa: ASSRDSYEQY
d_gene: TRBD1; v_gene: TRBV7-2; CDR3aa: ASSLEPGQGNYGYT
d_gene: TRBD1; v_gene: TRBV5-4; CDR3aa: ASSLYVGTGTEAF